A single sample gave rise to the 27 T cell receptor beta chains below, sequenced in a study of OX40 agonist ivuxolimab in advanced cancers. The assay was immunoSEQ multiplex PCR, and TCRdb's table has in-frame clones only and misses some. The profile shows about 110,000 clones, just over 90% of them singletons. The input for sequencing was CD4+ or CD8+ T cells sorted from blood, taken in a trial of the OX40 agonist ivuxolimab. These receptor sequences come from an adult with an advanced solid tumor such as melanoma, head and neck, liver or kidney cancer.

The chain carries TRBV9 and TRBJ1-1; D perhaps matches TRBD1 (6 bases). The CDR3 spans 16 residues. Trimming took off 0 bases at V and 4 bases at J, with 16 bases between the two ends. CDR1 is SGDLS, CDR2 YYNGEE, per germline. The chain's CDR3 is CASSVGLQGGGTEAFF. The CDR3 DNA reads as TGTGCCAGCAGCGTAGGATTACAGGGCGGGGGCACTGAAGCTTTCTTT.

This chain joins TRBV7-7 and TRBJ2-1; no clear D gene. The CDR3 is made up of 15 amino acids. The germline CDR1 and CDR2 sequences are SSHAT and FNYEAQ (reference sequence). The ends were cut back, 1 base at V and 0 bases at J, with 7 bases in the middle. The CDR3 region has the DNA TGTGCCAGCAGCTTAGAAGTGAGCTCCTACAATGAGCAGTTCTTC. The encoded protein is CASSLEVSSYNEQFF.

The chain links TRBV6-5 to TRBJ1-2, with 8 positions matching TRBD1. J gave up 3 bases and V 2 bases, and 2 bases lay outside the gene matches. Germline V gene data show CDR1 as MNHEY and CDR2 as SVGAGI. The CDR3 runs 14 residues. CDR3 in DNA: TGTGCCAGCAGTTACCCGACAGGGGACTATGGCTACACCTTC. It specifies CASSYPTGDYGYTF.

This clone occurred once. The CDR3 coding sequence is TGTGCCAGCAGCTCCCAAAGCAATCAGCCCCAGCATTTT. It codes for CASSSQSNQPQHF. This chain uses TRBV7-2 with TRBJ1-5; D is ambiguous. Trimming shortened V by 4 bases and J by 1 base, and 5 bases separated the two germline ends. This CDR3 spans 13 amino acids. Germline values: CDR1 SGHTA, CDR2 FQGNSA.

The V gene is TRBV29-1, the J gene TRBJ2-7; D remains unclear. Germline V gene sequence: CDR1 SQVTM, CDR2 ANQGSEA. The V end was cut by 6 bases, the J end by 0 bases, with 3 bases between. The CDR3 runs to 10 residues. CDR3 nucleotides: TGCAGCGTCTACTCCTACGAGCAGTACTTC. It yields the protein CSVYSYEQYF.

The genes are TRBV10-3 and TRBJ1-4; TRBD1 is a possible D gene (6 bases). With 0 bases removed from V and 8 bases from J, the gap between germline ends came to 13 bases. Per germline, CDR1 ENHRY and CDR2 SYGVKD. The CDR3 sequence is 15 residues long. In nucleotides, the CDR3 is TGTGCCATCAGTGAGTCGGGGGGGCTGAGCGAAAAACTGTTTTTT. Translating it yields CAISESGGLSEKLFF.

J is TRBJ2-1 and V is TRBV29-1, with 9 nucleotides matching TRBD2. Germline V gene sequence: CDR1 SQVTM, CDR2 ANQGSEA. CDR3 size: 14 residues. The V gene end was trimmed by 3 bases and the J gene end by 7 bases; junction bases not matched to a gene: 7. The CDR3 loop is CSVDPLAGRNEQFF. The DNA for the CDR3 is TGCAGCGTTGACCCCCTAGCGGGACGGAATGAGCAGTTCTTC.

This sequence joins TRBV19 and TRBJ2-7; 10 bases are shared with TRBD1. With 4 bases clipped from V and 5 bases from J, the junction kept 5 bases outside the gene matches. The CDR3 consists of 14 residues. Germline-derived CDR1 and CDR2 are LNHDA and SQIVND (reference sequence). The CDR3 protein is CASSTGTGVHEQYF. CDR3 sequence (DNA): TGTGCCAGTAGTACCGGGACAGGGGTCCACGAGCAGTACTTC.

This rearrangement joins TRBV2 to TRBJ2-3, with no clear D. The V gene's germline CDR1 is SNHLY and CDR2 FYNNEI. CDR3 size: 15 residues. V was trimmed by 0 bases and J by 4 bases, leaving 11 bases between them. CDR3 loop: CASSEANLGSDTQYF. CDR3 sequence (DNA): TGTGCCAGCAGTGAAGCAAACCTTGGGTCAGATACGCAGTATTTT.

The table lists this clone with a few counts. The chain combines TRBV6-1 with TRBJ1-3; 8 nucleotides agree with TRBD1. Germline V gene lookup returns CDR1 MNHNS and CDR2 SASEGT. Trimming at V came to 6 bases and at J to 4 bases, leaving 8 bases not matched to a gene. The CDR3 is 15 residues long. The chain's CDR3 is CASRSGQGDGNTIYF. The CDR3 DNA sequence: TGTGCCAGCAGATCAGGACAGGGTGACGGAAACACCATATATTTT.

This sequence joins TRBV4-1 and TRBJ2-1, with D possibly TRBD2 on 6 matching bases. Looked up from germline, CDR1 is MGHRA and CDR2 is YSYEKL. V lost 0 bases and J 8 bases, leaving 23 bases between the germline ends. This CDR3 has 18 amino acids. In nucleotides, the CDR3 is TGCGCCAGCAGCCAAGATAGCGGTTTCGGGTCCCACGTCTATGAGCAGTTCTTC. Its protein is CASSQDSGFGSHVYEQFF.

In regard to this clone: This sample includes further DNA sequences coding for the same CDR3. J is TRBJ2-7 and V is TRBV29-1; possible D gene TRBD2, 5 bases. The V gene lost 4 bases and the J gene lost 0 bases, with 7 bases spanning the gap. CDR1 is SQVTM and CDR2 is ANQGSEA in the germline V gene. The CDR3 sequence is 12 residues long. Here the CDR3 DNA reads TGCAGCGTTGGCCGGGGCTCCTACGAGCAGTACTTC. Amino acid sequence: CSVGRGSYEQYF.

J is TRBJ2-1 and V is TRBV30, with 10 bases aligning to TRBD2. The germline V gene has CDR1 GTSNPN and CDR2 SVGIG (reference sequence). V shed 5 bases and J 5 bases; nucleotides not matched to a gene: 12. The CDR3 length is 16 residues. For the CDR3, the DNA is TGTGCCTGGGCCCGCCGAGAAGCGGGGGGGCACAATGAGCAGTTCTTC. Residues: CAWARREAGGHNEQFF.

CDR3 nucleotide sequence: TGTGCCAGCAGCTTTTCTTACCCGGGGGACATTCAGTACTTC. Translation gives CASSFSYPGDIQYF. This rearrangement joins TRBV7-8 to TRBJ2-4; possibly TRBD2 for D (6 bases). CDR3 length equals 14 residues. The germline CDR1 and CDR2 sequences are SGHVS and FQNEAQ. V shed 3 bases and J shed 8 bases, with 14 bases lying between them.

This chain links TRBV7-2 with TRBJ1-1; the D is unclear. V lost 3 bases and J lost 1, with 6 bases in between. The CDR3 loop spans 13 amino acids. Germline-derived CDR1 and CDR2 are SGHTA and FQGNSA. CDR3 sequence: CASSLNQNTEAFF. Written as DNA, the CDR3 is TGTGCCAGCAGCTTGAACCAGAACACTGAAGCTTTCTTT. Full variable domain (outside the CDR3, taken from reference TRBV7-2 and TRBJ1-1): GAGVSQSPSNKVTEKGKDVELRCDPISGHTALYWYRQSLGQGLEFLIYFQGNSAPDKSGLPSDRFSAERTGGSVSTLTIQRTQQEDSAVYLCASSLNQNTEAFFGQGTRLTVV.

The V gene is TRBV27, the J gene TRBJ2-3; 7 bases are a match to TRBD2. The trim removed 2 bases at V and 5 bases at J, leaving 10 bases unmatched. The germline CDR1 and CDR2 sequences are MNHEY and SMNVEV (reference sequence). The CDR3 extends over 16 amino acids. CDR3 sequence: CASSLGEWGGKDTQYF. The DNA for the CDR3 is TGTGCCAGCAGTTTAGGGGAGTGGGGGGGGAAAGATACGCAGTATTTT.

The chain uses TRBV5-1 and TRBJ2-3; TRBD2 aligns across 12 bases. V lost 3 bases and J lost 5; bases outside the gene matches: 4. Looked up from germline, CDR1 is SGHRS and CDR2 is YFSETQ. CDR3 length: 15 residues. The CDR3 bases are TGCGCCAGCAGCTCACTAGCGGGGGGAGTAGATACGCAGTATTTT. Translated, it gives CASSSLAGGVDTQYF. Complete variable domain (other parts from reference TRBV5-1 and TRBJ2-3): KAGVTQTPRYLIKTRGQQVTLSCSPISGHRSVSWYQQTPGQGLQFLFEYFSETQRNKGNFPGRFSGRQFSNSRSEMNVSTLELGDSALYLCASSSLAGGVDTQYFGPGTRLTVL.

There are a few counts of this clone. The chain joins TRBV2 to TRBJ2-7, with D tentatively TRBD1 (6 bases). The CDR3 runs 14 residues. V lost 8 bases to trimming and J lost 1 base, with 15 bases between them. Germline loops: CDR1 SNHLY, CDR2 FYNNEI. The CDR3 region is CASRREGDSYEQYF. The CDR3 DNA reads TGTGCCAGCCGAAGAGAGGGGGATTCCTACGAGCAGTACTTC.

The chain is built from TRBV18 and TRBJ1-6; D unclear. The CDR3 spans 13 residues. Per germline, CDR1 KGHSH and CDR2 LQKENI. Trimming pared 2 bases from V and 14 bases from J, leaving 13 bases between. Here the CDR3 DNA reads TGTGCCAGCTCACCAAGTGCTGGGTTCGCCCTCCACTTT. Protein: CASSPSAGFALHF.

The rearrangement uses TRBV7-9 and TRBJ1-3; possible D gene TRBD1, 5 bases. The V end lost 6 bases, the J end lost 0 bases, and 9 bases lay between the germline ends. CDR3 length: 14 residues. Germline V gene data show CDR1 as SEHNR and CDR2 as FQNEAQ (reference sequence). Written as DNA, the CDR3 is TGTGCCAGCAGGGGGGACGGCTCTGGAAACACCATATATTTT. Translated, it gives CASRGDGSGNTIYF.

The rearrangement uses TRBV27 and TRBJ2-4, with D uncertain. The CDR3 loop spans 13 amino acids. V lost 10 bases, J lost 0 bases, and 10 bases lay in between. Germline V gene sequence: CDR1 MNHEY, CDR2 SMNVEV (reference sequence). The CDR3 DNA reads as TGTGCCACCTACAGTCTAGCCAAAAACATTCAGTACTTC. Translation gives CATYSLAKNIQYF.

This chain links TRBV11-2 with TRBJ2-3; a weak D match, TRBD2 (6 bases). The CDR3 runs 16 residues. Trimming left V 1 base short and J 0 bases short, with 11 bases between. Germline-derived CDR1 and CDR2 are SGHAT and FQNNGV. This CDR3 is CASSLGAGTSTDTQYF. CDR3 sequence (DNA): TGTGCCAGCAGCTTAGGGGCGGGGACTAGCACAGATACGCAGTATTTT. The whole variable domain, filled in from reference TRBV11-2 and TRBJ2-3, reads EAGVAQSPRYKIIEKRQSVAFWCNPISGHATLYWYQQILGQGPKLLIQFQNNGVVDDSQLPKDRFSAERLKGVDSTLKIQPAKLEDSAVYLCASSLGAGTSTDTQYFGPGTRLTVL.

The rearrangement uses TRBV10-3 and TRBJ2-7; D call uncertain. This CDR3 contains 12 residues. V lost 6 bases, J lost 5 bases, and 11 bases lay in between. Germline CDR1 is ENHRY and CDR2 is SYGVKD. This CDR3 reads CAISHDEDEQYF. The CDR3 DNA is TGTGCCATCAGCCACGACGAAGACGAGCAGTACTTC.

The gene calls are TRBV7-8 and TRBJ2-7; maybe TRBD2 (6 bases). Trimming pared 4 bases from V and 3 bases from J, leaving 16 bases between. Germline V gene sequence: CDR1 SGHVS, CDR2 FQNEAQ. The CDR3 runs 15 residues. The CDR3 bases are TGTGCCAGCAGCTACGTTACGGGACTTGTCTACGAGCAGTACTTC. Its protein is CASSYVTGLVYEQYF.

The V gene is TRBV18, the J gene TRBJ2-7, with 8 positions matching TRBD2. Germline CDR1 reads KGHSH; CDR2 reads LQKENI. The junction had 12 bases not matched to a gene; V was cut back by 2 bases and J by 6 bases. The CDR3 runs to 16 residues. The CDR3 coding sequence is TGTGCCAGCTCACCAGGGAAGGGACTAGGGTCGGGCGAGCAGTACTTC. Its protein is CASSPGKGLGSGEQYF.

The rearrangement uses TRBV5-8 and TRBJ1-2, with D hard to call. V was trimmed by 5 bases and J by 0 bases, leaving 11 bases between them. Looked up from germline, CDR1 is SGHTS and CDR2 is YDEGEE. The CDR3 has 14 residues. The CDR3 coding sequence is TGTGCCAGCAGTCCCGGACTGGCTAACTATGGCTACACCTTC. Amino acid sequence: CASSPGLANYGYTF. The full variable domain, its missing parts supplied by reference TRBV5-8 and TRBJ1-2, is EAGVTQSPTHLIKTRGQQATLRCSPISGHTSVYWYQQALGLGLQFLLWYDEGEERNRGNFPPRFSGRQFPNYSSELNVNALELEDSALYLCASSPGLANYGYTFGSGTRLTVV.

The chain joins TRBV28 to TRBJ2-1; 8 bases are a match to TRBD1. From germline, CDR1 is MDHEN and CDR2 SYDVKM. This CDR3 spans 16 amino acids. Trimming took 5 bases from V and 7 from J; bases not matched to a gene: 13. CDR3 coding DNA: TGTGCCAGCAGTGCGACAGGGGCTACTTCTTGGAATGAGCAGTTCTTC. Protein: CASSATGATSWNEQFF.